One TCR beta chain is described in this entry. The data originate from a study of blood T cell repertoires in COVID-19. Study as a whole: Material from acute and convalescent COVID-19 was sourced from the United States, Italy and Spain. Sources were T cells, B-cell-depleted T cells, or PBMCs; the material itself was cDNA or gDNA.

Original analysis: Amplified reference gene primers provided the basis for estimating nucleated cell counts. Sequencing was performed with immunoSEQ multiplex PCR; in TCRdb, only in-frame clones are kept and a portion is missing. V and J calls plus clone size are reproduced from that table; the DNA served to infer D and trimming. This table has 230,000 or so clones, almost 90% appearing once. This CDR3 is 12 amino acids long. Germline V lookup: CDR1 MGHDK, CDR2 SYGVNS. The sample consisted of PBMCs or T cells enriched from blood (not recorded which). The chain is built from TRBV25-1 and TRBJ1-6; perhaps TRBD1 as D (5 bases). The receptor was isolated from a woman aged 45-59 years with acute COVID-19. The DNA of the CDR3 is TGTGCAGCTGGCGAAGGGGTTTCACCCCTCCACTTT. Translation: CAAGEGVSPLHF. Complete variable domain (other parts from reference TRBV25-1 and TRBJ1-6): EADIYQTPRYLVIGTGKKITLECSQTMGHDKMYWYQQDPGMELHLIHYSYGVNSTEKGDLSSESTVSRIRTEHFPLTLESARPSHTSQYLCAAGEGVSPLHFGNGTRLTVT.